This T cell receptor beta chain originates from a study of blood T cell repertoires in COVID-19. This clone showed up just once. Germline V lookup: CDR1 SNHLY, CDR2 FYNNEI. V was shortened by 5 bases and J by 4 bases, with 14 bases between the two germline ends. The CDR3 length is 14 residues. Recruited during active infection, patients (from Seattle) were subsequently followed longitudinally. Original methodology: Amplification with reference gene primers provided the estimates of nucleated cell counts. Here immunoSEQ multiplex PCR was the method, and the copy in TCRdb shows in-frame clones only, minus some. The V and J calls and clone size are taken from that table; D and trimming were inferred from the DNA. The data show a few hundred thousand clones, with over 75% seen just once and approximately 2.4% held by the top ten.

The clonotype originates from a woman in her sixties or seventies with COVID-19, enrolled during active disease. The specimen sequenced was peripheral blood. The V call is TRBV2, the J call TRBJ2-5; no reliable D call. DNA for the CDR3: TGTGCCAGCAGTTCGGTACTGGGCAGAGAGACCCAGTACTTC. Its translation: CASSSVLGRETQYF.